These T cell receptor beta chains were read from a single sample in a study of cytomegalovirus exposure and HLA in healthy donors. TCRdb keeps only in-frame clones here, not all; method: immunoSEQ multiplex PCR. This table holds some 110,000 clones, just over 70% found once. Sequencing was carried out using PBMCs. Receptors were obtained from a boy between 10 and 17 years old in good health and CMV-seronegative. The CDR3 runs from the conserved cysteine through the conserved F or W. D genes are given only for firm matches. A clone size is listed for some rows: how often the clone was seen (once, few, many), or a class if it is expanded.

V gene: TRBV4-1
clone size: few
D gene: TRBD1
J gene: TRBJ1-5
CDR3 DNA: TGCGCCAGCAGCCCCTCCACAACCCCAGGACAGGGGGCCGGTCAGCCCCAGCATTTT
CDR3 protein: CASSPSTTPGQGAGQPQHF

V gene: TRBV15
clone size: -
D gene: -
J gene: TRBJ1-5
CDR3 DNA: TGTGCCACCAGTAGAGCGGGGGGCGATCAGCCCCAGCATTTT
CDR3 protein: CATSRAGGDQPQHF

V gene: TRBV11-2
clone size: few
D gene: -
J gene: TRBJ2-1
CDR3 DNA: TGTGCCAGCAGCTTAGTTTCGTTGGAGCAGTTCTTC
CDR3 protein: CASSLVSLEQFF

V gene: TRBV10-1
clone size: -
D gene: -
J gene: TRBJ1-1
CDR3 DNA: TGCGCCAGCAGTGAAAAAGGGAGAACTGAAGCTTTCTTT
CDR3 protein: CASSEKGRTEAFF

V gene: TRBV5-1
clone size: -
D gene: TRBD1
J gene: TRBJ2-7
CDR3 DNA: TGCGCCAGCAGCAAAGGACAGGGAACCTACGAGCAGTACTTC
CDR3 protein: CASSKGQGTYEQYF

V gene: TRBV6-4
clone size: -
D gene: -
J gene: TRBJ2-3
CDR3 DNA: TGTGCCAGCAGTGAGAGCGGGAGCACAGATACGCAGTATTTT
CDR3 protein: CASSESGSTDTQYF

V gene: TRBV28
clone size: -
D gene: -
J gene: TRBJ1-1
CDR3 DNA: TGTGCCATTAAGCCCGTAGTTACTGAAGCTTTCTTT
CDR3 protein: CAIKPVVTEAFF

V gene: TRBV7-9
clone size: -
D gene: TRBD2
J gene: TRBJ2-1
CDR3 DNA: TGTGCCAGCAGCTTAATGACTAGCGGGGGCTACAATGAGCAGTTCTTC
CDR3 protein: CASSLMTSGGYNEQFF

V gene: TRBV4-1
clone size: -
D gene: -
J gene: TRBJ1-5
CDR3 DNA: TGCGCCAGCAGCCAAGGTACGGGACAATGGAATCAGCCCCAGCATTTT
CDR3 protein: CASSQGTGQWNQPQHF

V gene: TRBV4-2
clone size: -
D gene: -
J gene: TRBJ2-7
CDR3 DNA: TGTGCCAGCAGCTTCCAGACAGACTCCTACGAGCAGTACTTC
CDR3 protein: CASSFQTDSYEQYF

V gene: TRBV28
clone size: -
D gene: TRBD1
J gene: TRBJ2-7
CDR3 DNA: TGTGCCAGCAGTTTAGGCGGACAGGGTGTCTCCTACGAGCAGTACTTC
CDR3 protein: CASSLGGQGVSYEQYF

V gene: TRBV2
clone size: -
D gene: -
J gene: TRBJ2-5
CDR3 DNA: TGTGCCAGCACCCAGAACCAGGGACTCCAAGAGACCCAGTACTTC
CDR3 protein: CASTQNQGLQETQYF

V gene: TRBV13
clone size: -
D gene: TRBD1
J gene: TRBJ1-1
CDR3 DNA: TGTGCCAGCAGCCCCAGGGACAGTCCACGCGGGCCTGAAGCTTTCTTT
CDR3 protein: CASSPRDSPRGPEAFF

V gene: TRBV6-1
clone size: -
D gene: -
J gene: TRBJ1-1
CDR3 DNA: TGTGCCAGCGGGATTGGGGGCCACGCTTTCTTT
CDR3 protein: CASGIGGHAFF

V gene: TRBV15
clone size: -
D gene: TRBD1
J gene: TRBJ2-6
CDR3 DNA: TGTGCCACCAGCAGAGCCGGGGACAGGGCGAACTCTGGGGCCAACGTCCTGACTTTC
CDR3 protein: CATSRAGDRANSGANVLTF

V gene: TRBV6-5
clone size: -
D gene: -
J gene: TRBJ1-1
CDR3 DNA: TGTGCCAGCTTCCGGGGTCGGACTGAAGCTTTCTTT
CDR3 protein: CASFRGRTEAFF

V gene: TRBV28
clone size: -
D gene: -
J gene: TRBJ2-6
CDR3 DNA: TGTGCCAGCACCTGGCCTGGGGCCAACGTCCTGACTTTC
CDR3 protein: CASTWPGANVLTF

V gene: TRBV4-1
clone size: -
D gene: -
J gene: TRBJ1-4
CDR3 DNA: TGCGCCAGCAGCCGAGAGGCAGCCAGGAAGGAAAAACTGTTTTTT
CDR3 protein: CASSREAARKEKLFF

V gene: TRBV6-5
clone size: -
D gene: -
J gene: TRBJ1-1
CDR3 DNA: TGTGCCAGCAGTTACGAGTTTGACACTGAAGCTTTCTTT
CDR3 protein: CASSYEFDTEAFF

V gene: TRBV5-6
clone size: -
D gene: -
J gene: TRBJ1-4
CDR3 DNA: TGTGCCAGCAGCTTGTGGGCAGGAACTAATGAAAAACTGTTTTTT
CDR3 protein: CASSLWAGTNEKLFF

V gene: TRBV30
clone size: -
D gene: TRBD1
J gene: TRBJ2-7
CDR3 DNA: TGTGCCTGGAGCTACATGACAGGGGCCCCCTACGAGCAGTACTTC
CDR3 protein: CAWSYMTGAPYEQYF

V gene: TRBV5-1
clone size: -
D gene: TRBD2
J gene: TRBJ2-7
CDR3 DNA: TGCGCCAGCAGCCCAGCGGGGGAGGGATACTACGAGCAGTACTTC
CDR3 protein: CASSPAGEGYYEQYF

V gene: TRBV28
clone size: -
D gene: -
J gene: TRBJ1-2
CDR3 DNA: TGTGCCAGCAGTCTGGGGGGGCATGGGGGGAGGAACTATGGCTACACCTTC
CDR3 protein: CASSLGGHGGRNYGYTF

V gene: TRBV2
clone size: -
D gene: TRBD1
J gene: TRBJ1-1
CDR3 DNA: TGTGCCAGCGACAGGGTGGTGAACACTGAAGCTTTCTTT
CDR3 protein: CASDRVVNTEAFF

V gene: TRBV4-1
clone size: -
D gene: TRBD1
J gene: TRBJ2-7
CDR3 DNA: TGCGCCAGCAGCCAACCGGGACAGGGGAGCTACGAGCAGTACTTC
CDR3 protein: CASSQPGQGSYEQYF

V gene: TRBV30
clone size: few
D gene: -
J gene: TRBJ1-2
CDR3 DNA: TGTGCCTGGAGAGGAGACAGGCGAAACTATGGCTACACCTTC
CDR3 protein: CAWRGDRRNYGYTF

V gene: TRBV5-1
clone size: -
D gene: -
J gene: TRBJ2-3
CDR3 DNA: TGCGCCAGCAGCTTGGCCGCCGGGCAGGGGGGCATGGATACGCAGTATTTT
CDR3 protein: CASSLAAGQGGMDTQYF

V gene: TRBV7-9
clone size: -
D gene: TRBD1
J gene: TRBJ1-1
CDR3 DNA: TGTGCCAGCAGCCTCAGGACCTTCAGGACAGGGGTAATTGGTACTGAAGCTTTCTTT
CDR3 protein: CASSLRTFRTGVIGTEAFF